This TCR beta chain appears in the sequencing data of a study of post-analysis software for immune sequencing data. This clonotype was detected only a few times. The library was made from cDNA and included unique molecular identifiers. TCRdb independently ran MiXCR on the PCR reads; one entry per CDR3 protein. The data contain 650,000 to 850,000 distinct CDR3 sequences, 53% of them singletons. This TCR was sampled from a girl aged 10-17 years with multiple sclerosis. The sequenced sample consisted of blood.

CDR3 sequence: CSASSGFSYEQYF. The CDR3 DNA is TGCAGCGCCAGCTCCGGGTTCTCATACGAGCAGTACTTC. The chain is built from TRBV29-1 and TRBJ2-4; D unresolved. The J call is doubtful: the DNA matches TRBJ2-7 better. The germline gives CDR1 SQVTM, CDR2 ANQGSEA. The CDR3 consists of 13 residues.